This section outlines one T cell receptor (beta chain) sequence together with its context. The source of the sample is a study of technical replicates of blood from several donors. The V end lost 1 base, the J end lost 5 bases, and 12 bases lay between the germline ends. The CDR3 sequence is 15 residues long. Germline V gene lookup returns CDR1 PRHDT and CDR2 FYEKMQ (reference sequence). Sequenced by immunoSEQ multiplex PCR; TCRdb stores in-frame clones only, minus some. The sample yields roughly 76,000 clones, 90% to 95% seen once. This clonotype originated in a human donor in good health. The chain has TRBV13 and TRBJ2-1; a weak D match, TRBD1 (5 bases). Sequenced: T cells isolated from PBMCs. As DNA, the CDR3 is TGTGCCAGCAGCTTAGAGTCGCAGGGCGACAATGAGCAGTTCTTC. Translating gives CASSLESQGDNEQFF.